The 9 T cell receptor beta chains in this list originate from one sample, sequenced in a study of shared clonotypes between healthy human individuals. Using immunoSEQ multiplex PCR, the repertoire was profiled, and TCRdb retains in-frame clones only, with some absent. The data contain some 2 million clones, roughly 94% of them singletons. Sequencing was carried out using naive CD4+ T cells sorted from blood. Noted subset: CD45RA+ positively selected. Receptor source: a man younger than 35 in good health.

The chain combines TRBV7-8 with TRBJ1-5; D uncertain. The CDR3 is made up of 15 amino acids. Trimming took off 6 bases at V and 0 bases at J, with 12 bases between the two ends. Germline assignment: CDR1 SGHVS and CDR2 FQNEAQ. The CDR3 DNA sequence: TGTGCCAGCAGGGGTGCAGGAAATAGCAATCAGCCCCAGCATTTT. As protein: CASRGAGNSNQPQHF.

J is TRBJ1-2 and V is TRBV6-5; maybe TRBD1 (6 bases). Germline assignment: CDR1 MNHEY and CDR2 SVGAGI. There are 14 residues in the CDR3. V lost 6 bases to trimming and J lost 4 bases, with 15 bases between them. The CDR3 nucleotides are TGTGCCAGCAGGGAACGTCGGGACACCTATGGCTACACCTTC. It specifies CASRERRDTYGYTF.

V and J are TRBV7-2 and TRBJ2-5, with D unresolved. The ends were cut back, 5 bases at V and 4 bases at J, with 5 bases in the middle. The CDR3 runs 11 residues. Germline CDR1 is SGHTA and CDR2 is FQGNSA. The CDR3 region is CASSTTETQYF. The CDR3 DNA follows: TGTGCCAGCAGCACAACAGAGACCCAGTACTTC.

The chain combines TRBV12-5 with TRBJ1-1; no clear D gene. V lost 3 bases to trimming and J lost 1 base, with 9 bases between them. From germline, CDR1 is LGHNT and CDR2 FRNRAP. The CDR3 loop spans 14 amino acids. The chain's CDR3 is CASGFGTPNTEAFF. Written as DNA, the CDR3 is TGTGCTAGTGGTTTCGGCACTCCGAACACTGAAGCTTTCTTT.

The chain is built from TRBV5-1 and TRBJ2-3; weak D call: TRBD1 (6 bases). CDR1 and CDR2 from the germline V gene are SGHRS and YFSETQ. V was clipped by 2 bases and J by 2 bases, with 21 bases between them. The CDR3 loop spans 18 amino acids. This CDR3 reads CASSFPDFRGGLTDTQYF. The CDR3 nucleotides are TGCGCCAGCAGCTTCCCCGACTTTCGAGGGGGTCTCACAGATACGCAGTATTTT.

J is TRBJ1-2 and V is TRBV7-9; no reliable D call. V was trimmed by 10 bases and J by 8 bases, leaving 11 bases between them. Germline lookup yields CDR1 SEHNR and CDR2 FQNEAQ (reference sequence). This CDR3 is 10 amino acids long. The CDR3 region is CATTQGGYTF. CDR3 in DNA: TGTGCCACTACCCAAGGGGGCTACACCTTC.

This clone was counted once. The sample has other DNA sequences that encode this CDR3 too. The chain recombines TRBV9 with TRBJ1-1; D might be TRBD1 (5 bases). Trimming removed 1 base from V and 3 bases from J, with 7 bases in between. From germline, CDR1 is SGDLS and CDR2 YYNGEE. The CDR3 covers 13 residues. This CDR3 is CASSVQGYTEAFF. In nucleotides, the CDR3 is TGTGCCAGCAGCGTACAGGGCTACACTGAAGCTTTCTTT.

This chain links TRBV11-2 with TRBJ2-3, with TRBD2 matching over 8 bases. J gave up 3 bases and V 7 bases, and 9 bases lay outside the gene matches. This CDR3 contains 15 residues. Germline loops: CDR1 SGHAT, CDR2 FQNNGV. This chain's CDR3 is CASTDSGLVTDTQYF. Here the CDR3 DNA reads TGTGCCAGCACCGATTCGGGACTAGTAACAGATACGCAGTATTTT.

The rearrangement links TRBV2 to TRBJ2-1; no definite D call. CDR3 length: 12 residues. The germline V gene has CDR1 SNHLY and CDR2 FYNNEI. The V end was cut by 9 bases, the J end by 7 bases, with 13 bases between. In nucleotides, the CDR3 is TGTGCCAGTAAAAGGGATGAAAATGAGCAGTTCTTC. This codes for CASKRDENEQFF.